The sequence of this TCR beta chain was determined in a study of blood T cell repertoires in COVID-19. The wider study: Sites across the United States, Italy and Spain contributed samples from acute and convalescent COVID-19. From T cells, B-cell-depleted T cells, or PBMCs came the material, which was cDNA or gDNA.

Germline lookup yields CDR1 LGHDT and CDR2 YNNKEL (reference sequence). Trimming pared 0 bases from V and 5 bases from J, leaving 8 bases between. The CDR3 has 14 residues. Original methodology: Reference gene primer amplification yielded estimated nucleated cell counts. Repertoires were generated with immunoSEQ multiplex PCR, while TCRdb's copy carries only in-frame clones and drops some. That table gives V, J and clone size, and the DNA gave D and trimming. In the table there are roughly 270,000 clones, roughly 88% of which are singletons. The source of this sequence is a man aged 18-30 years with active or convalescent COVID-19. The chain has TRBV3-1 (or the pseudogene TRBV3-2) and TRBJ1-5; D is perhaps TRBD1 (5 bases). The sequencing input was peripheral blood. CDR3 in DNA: TGTGCCAGCAGCCAAGACAGGGTTTATCAGCCCCAGCATTTT. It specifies CASSQDRVYQPQHF.